The 21 T cell receptor beta chains below were found in one sample sequenced in a study of CD8 T cells in Susac syndrome. With random hexamers, roughly 0.45 to 1 ug RNA was reverse transcribed. TCRdb passed the immunoSEQ multiplex PCR reads through MiXCR, listing each CDR3 protein once. There are tens of thousands of distinct CDR3 sequences in the sample; 95% to 96% occur only once, and 0.62% lies in the top ten. Sequences were obtained from CD8+ T cells from PBMCs. The receptor source for this set is a human donor with Susac syndrome.

V and J are TRBV15 and TRBJ1-5; D might be TRBD1 (6 bases). CDR3 length equals 14 residues. Trimming shortened V by 1 base and J by 10 bases, and 14 bases separated the two germline ends. The germline CDR1 and CDR2 sequences are LNHNV and YYDKDF (reference sequence). CDR3 in DNA: TGTGCCACCAGCAGAGGCCCACAGGGCTATCCCCAGCATTTT. Translation gives CATSRGPQGYPQHF.

The rearrangement links TRBV25-1 to TRBJ2-5; D is uncertain. Per the germline V gene, CDR1 is MGHDK and CDR2 is SYGVNS. The V end was cut by 2 bases, the J end by 1 base, with 5 bases between. The CDR3 loop spans 13 amino acids. The CDR3 protein is CASSEGSQETQYF. In DNA form, the CDR3 reads TGTGCCAGCAGTGAAGGCAGCCAAGAGACCCAGTACTTC.

The chain combines TRBV20-1 with TRBJ2-7, with D possibly matching TRBD2 (5 bases). Trimming took off 0 bases at V and 4 bases at J, with 13 bases between the two ends. Germline CDR1 is DFQATT and CDR2 is SNEGSKA (reference sequence). CDR3 length: 14 residues. CDR3 coding DNA: TGCAGTGCTAGAGAGGACCACGGGAAATACGAGCAGTACTTC. This translates into CSAREDHGKYEQYF.

The rearrangement uses TRBV15 and TRBJ1-2; 9 nucleotides agree with TRBD1. The V gene end was trimmed by 5 bases and the J gene end by 3 bases; junction bases not matched to a gene: 7. The CDR3 has 15 amino acids. Per the germline V gene, CDR1 is LNHNV and CDR2 is YYDKDF (reference sequence). CDR3 residues: CATSGHRGPDYGYTF. The CDR3 DNA reads TGTGCCACCAGCGGTCACAGGGGGCCGGACTATGGCTACACCTTC. The full variable domain, rest sourced from reference TRBV15 and TRBJ1-2, is DAMVIQNPRYQVTQFGKPVTLSCSQTLNHNVMYWYQQKSSQAPKLLFHYYDKDFNNEADTPDNFQSRRPNTSFCFLDIRSPGLGDTAMYLCATSGHRGPDYGYTFGSGTRLTVV.

The V call is TRBV30, the J call TRBJ1-1; the match to TRBD1 covers 8 bases. The junction had 12 bases not matched to a gene; V was cut back by 4 bases and J by 11 bases. The germline gives CDR1 GTSNPN, CDR2 SVGIG (reference sequence). CDR3 length: 13 residues. The CDR3 loop is CAWTDTGGGWAFF. The CDR3 nucleotides are TGTGCCTGGACCGATACAGGGGGTGGCTGGGCTTTCTTT.

This sequence joins TRBV4-3 and TRBJ2-7, with D maybe TRBD2 (6 bases). The CDR3 consists of 15 residues. Per germline, CDR1 LGHNA and CDR2 YSLEER. V dropped 1 base and J dropped 1 base, with 11 bases sitting between them. CDR3 sequence: CASSQVAGTSYEQYF. CDR3 sequence (DNA): TGCGCCAGCAGCCAAGTTGCCGGGACTTCCTACGAGCAGTACTTC.

The chain joins TRBV2 to TRBJ2-7, with 13 bases fitting TRBD2. With V trimmed by 4 bases and J by 4 bases, 1 base remained unmatched. Germline CDR1 and CDR2: SNHLY and FYNNEI. The CDR3 is made up of 14 amino acids. CDR3 in DNA: TGTGCCAGCAGTGGGACTAGCGGGGGTTACGAGCAGTACTTC. This gives the protein CASSGTSGGYEQYF. Variable domain in full (rest from reference TRBV2 and TRBJ2-7): EPEVTQTPSHQVTQMGQEVILRCVPISNHLYFYWYRQILGQKVEFLVSFYNNEISEKSEIFDDQFSVERPDGSNFTLKIRSTKLEDSAMYFCASSGTSGGYEQYFGPGTRLTVT.

This sequence joins TRBV6-6 and TRBJ2-1; 8 bases are shared with TRBD2. The length of the CDR3 is 13 residues. Germline-derived CDR1 and CDR2 are MNHNY and SVGAGI (reference sequence). The CDR3 coding sequence is TGTGCAGGGGGAGCGGGGGATTACAATGAGCAGTTCTTC. As protein: CAGGAGDYNEQFF.

The V and J genes are TRBV18 and TRBJ2-7, with TRBD1 matching 8 bases. The CDR3 extends over 17 amino acids. J was trimmed by 1 base and V by 4 bases; bases with no gene match: 12. Per the germline V gene, CDR1 is KGHSH and CDR2 is LQKENI. The CDR3 sequence is CASSRGDRTGISYEQYF. CDR3 nucleotide sequence: TGTGCCAGCTCACGAGGCGACAGGACAGGGATATCCTACGAGCAGTACTTC.

V gene TRBV11-1 combines with J gene TRBJ2-1, with a possible D match to TRBD1 (5 bases). There are 17 residues in the CDR3. Trimming took 4 bases from V and 1 from J, leaving 17 bases between them. The germline CDR1 and CDR2 sequences are SGHAT and FQDESV (reference sequence). The CDR3 DNA is TGTGCCAGCAGCTACCAGACGACCTCAGGGTCCTACAATGAGCAGTTCTTC. Amino acids: CASSYQTTSGSYNEQFF.

The count of this clonotype is one. V is TRBV6-4 and J is TRBJ2-1, with 7 bases fitting TRBD2. J lost 7 bases, V lost 2 bases, and 8 bases had no gene match. The CDR3 loop spans 15 amino acids. In germline, CDR1 is MRHNA, CDR2 SNTAGT. CDR3 sequence: CASSDRASGPNEQFF. CDR3 in DNA: TGTGCCAGCAGTGACAGGGCTAGCGGACCTAATGAGCAGTTCTTC.

The chain couples TRBV20-1 to TRBJ2-5; the D gene is possibly TRBD2 (7 bases). The CDR3 contains 13 residues. Trimming removed 3 bases from V and 5 bases from J, with 13 bases in between. CDR1 and CDR2 (germline): DFQATT, SNEGSKA (reference sequence). Written as DNA, the CDR3 is TGCAGTGCTAGGTCCCCGGGGGGCGAGACCCAGTACTTC. It codes for CSARSPGGETQYF.

The chain employs TRBV4-1 and TRBJ1-2; D remains ambiguous. The CDR3 runs to 13 residues. CDR1 and CDR2 from the germline V gene are MGHRA and YSYEKL. Trimming cost V 1 base and J 8 bases, with 11 bases left between them. CDR3 loop: CASSQGSSWGYTF. CDR3 in DNA: TGCGCCAGCAGCCAAGGCAGCTCGTGGGGCTACACCTTC.

The chain combines TRBV7-2 with TRBJ2-2; 8 bases line up with TRBD2. Germline V gives CDR1 SGHTA, CDR2 FQGNSA. There are 16 residues in the CDR3. V lost 5 bases and J lost 5; bases outside the gene matches: 10. The CDR3 region is CASSILSGALTGELFF. The CDR3, as DNA: TGTGCCAGCAGCATCCTTAGCGGGGCTTTAACCGGGGAGCTGTTTTTT. Based on the CDR3 plus reference TRBV7-2 and TRBJ2-2, the full variable domain is GAGVSQSPSNKVTEKGKDVELRCDPISGHTALYWYRQSLGQGLEFLIYFQGNSAPDKSGLPSDRFSAERTGGSVSTLTIQRTQQEDSAVYLCASSILSGALTGELFFGEGSRLTVL.

The chain links TRBV5-1 to TRBJ2-3; a weak D match, TRBD2 (6 bases). The germline V gene encodes CDR1 SGHRS and CDR2 YFSETQ. V was shortened by 8 bases and J by 1 base, with 14 bases between the two germline ends. The CDR3 sequence is 14 residues long. As DNA, the CDR3 is TGCGCCAGGCCAATAGCGGACTGCACAGATACGCAGTATTTT. This gives the protein CARPIADCTDTQYF.

This chain uses TRBV12-5 with TRBJ2-2, with TRBD1 matching 8 bases. Germline values: CDR1 LGHNT, CDR2 FRNRAP. The CDR3 has 13 amino acids. V was clipped by 4 bases and J by 6 bases; unmatched bases: 1. The CDR3 DNA follows: TGTGCTAGTGGTTGGACAGGGTCCGGGGAGCTGTTTTTT. It is translated as CASGWTGSGELFF.

V and J are TRBV4-3 and TRBJ1-1; no firm D call. In germline, CDR1 is LGHNA, CDR2 YSLEER. Trimming left V 2 bases short and J 5 bases short, with 12 bases between. This CDR3 spans 14 amino acids. The CDR3 is CASSQTPGGTEAFF. The DNA for the CDR3 is TGCGCCAGCAGCCAAACCCCCGGTGGGACTGAAGCTTTCTTT.

The chain uses TRBV5-4 and TRBJ2-6; 9 bases fit TRBD1. V dropped 5 bases and J dropped 0; count of bases not matched to a gene: 12. This CDR3 is 19 amino acids long. In germline, CDR1 is SGHNT, CDR2 YYREEE (reference sequence). CDR3 loop: CASSTPRDRESSGANVLTF. The CDR3 coding sequence is TGTGCCAGCAGTACGCCCCGGGACAGGGAAAGCTCTGGGGCCAACGTCCTGACTTTC.

The chain has TRBV24-1 and TRBJ2-3; D ambiguous. This CDR3 is 12 amino acids long. V lost 5 bases, J lost 4 bases, and 6 bases lay in between. Germline V lookup: CDR1 KGHDR, CDR2 SFDVKD. Here the CDR3 DNA reads TGTGCCACCAGTGCCGCGGCAGATACGCAGTATTTT. Residues: CATSAAADTQYF.

This chain joins TRBV7-2 and TRBJ2-1; the D gene could be TRBD1 or TRBD2 (5 bases each). CDR3 length equals 16 residues. V shed 5 bases and J shed 7 bases, with 21 bases lying between them. Germline loops: CDR1 SGHTA, CDR2 FQGNSA. Here the CDR3 DNA reads TGTGCCAGCAGCGCCCAATCGAGGGGCGTAGGGAATGAGCAGTTCTTC. This gives the protein CASSAQSRGVGNEQFF.

The chain combines TRBV4-3 with TRBJ1-1, with a tentative D call TRBD1 (6 bases). CDR3 length: 14 amino acids. CDR1 is LGHNA, CDR2 YSLEER, per germline. The V and J ends lost 1 base and 4 bases respectively, with 10 bases between them. CDR3 sequence: CASSQGTGPTEAFF. CDR3 DNA sequence: TGCGCCAGCAGCCAAGGAACAGGGCCCACTGAAGCTTTCTTT.